The T cell receptor beta chain described here comes from a study of vaccination and CD4 T cells after COVID-19. Background on the study: Each control culture was treated with a CEFX pool, an HIV-1 Nef pool, or no peptide.

With 2 bases removed from V and 2 bases from J, the gap between germline ends came to 11 bases. Germline CDR1 reads MNHEY; CDR2 reads SMNVEV (reference sequence). This CDR3 comprises 15 residues. Concerning this clonotype: Its antigen remains unidentified.

The Oncomine TCR Beta short-read assay was applied to DNA of cultured CD4+ T cells. TCRdb re-analysed the PCR reads in MiXCR, keeping a single row per CDR3 protein. The sample carries around 26,000 distinct CDR3 sequences, 62% recorded once. Treatment reported: roughly 10-day PBMC culture with coronavirus spike peptide pools or control peptides (ViraFEST assay). The rearrangement links TRBV27 to TRBJ2-3, with D possibly being TRBD1 (6 bases). The specimen was CD4+ T cells from blood, cultured in vitro. This clonotype was obtained from a human donor who had recovered from COVID-19. The CDR3 bases are TGTGCCAGCAGTTTACGTACAGGGTTCACAGATACGCAGTATTTT. Amino acid sequence: CASSLRTGFTDTQYF.